Listed below are T cell receptor beta chains from one sample, sequenced in a study of blood T cell repertoires in COVID-19. Using immunoSEQ multiplex PCR, the repertoire was profiled, and TCRdb retains in-frame clones only, with some absent. The table shows 60,000 to 100,000 clones, with roughly 90% occurring only once. Sequenced material: peripheral blood. These receptors originate from a man aged 45-60 years with active COVID-19. The CDR3 runs from the conserved cysteine through the conserved F or W. The D gene is left open where the match is weak. Only part of the rows carry a size: once, few, many, or a class if the clone is expanded.

d_gene,abundance,j_gene,v_gene,CDR3nt,CDR3aa
TRBD1,-,TRBJ2-5,TRBV19,TGTGCCAGTAGTATGTACAGGGGAGAGACCCAGTACTTC,CASSMYRGETQYF
TRBD1,-,TRBJ2-1,TRBV19,TGTGCCAGTAGTTCGTTCCTCGGGGGACAGGGGGCAAGAAATGAGCAGTTCTTC,CASSSFLGGQGARNEQFF
-,once,TRBJ2-1,TRBV29-1,TGCAGCGTTAAAACCAGCCCTAGCGCGGCTGAGCAGTTCTTC,CSVKTSPSAAEQFF
TRBD2,-,TRBJ2-7,TRBV5-6,TGTGCCAGCAGCTTGGGGGCTAGCGGGACCACATCCTACGAGCAGTACTTC,CASSLGASGTTSYEQYF
-,few,TRBJ1-2,TRBV15,TGTGCCACCAGCAGAGACACCAGGACAGTAACTAACTATGGCTACACCTTC,CATSRDTRTVTNYGYTF
-,-,TRBJ2-5,TRBV7-6,TGTGCCAGCAGCTTAGAGGGAGAGTGGGAGACCCAGTACTTC,CASSLEGEWETQYF
-,-,TRBJ2-7,TRBV7-2,TGTGCCAGCAGCTTAGGGGTCCAGGGTAAGGAGCAGTACTTC,CASSLGVQGKEQYF
-,-,TRBJ2-7,TRBV28,TGTGCCAGCAGTTTTGGTTCACGAGCCTACGAGCAGTACTTC,CASSFGSRAYEQYF
-,once,TRBJ2-1,TRBV6-2/TRBV6-3,TGTGCCAGCAGTCCATACCCGAGACTTAACAATGAGCAGTTCTTC,CASSPYPRLNNEQFF
TRBD1,few,TRBJ2-7,TRBV18,TGTGCCAGCACTGCGGGACAGGGACCCTACGAGCAGTACTTC,CASTAGQGPYEQYF
-,-,TRBJ2-4,TRBV21-1,TGTGCCAGCCCCCGGCTAGCGGGGACCTGGGCCAAAAACATTCAGTACTTC,CASPRLAGTWAKNIQYF
-,-,TRBJ2-1,TRBV2,TGTGCCAGCAGTGTCGATCCCAGCTCCTACAATGAGCAGTTCTTC,CASSVDPSSYNEQFF
-,-,TRBJ1-5,TRBV6-5,TGTGCCAGCAGTCCCCACCGGTATAGCAATCAGCCCCAGCATTTT,CASSPHRYSNQPQHF
-,-,TRBJ2-1,TRBV7-3,TGTGCCAGCGCCCCGGGACTTTCCACCAATGAGCAGTTCTTC,CASAPGLSTNEQFF
-,-,TRBJ2-7,TRBV21-1,TGTGCCAGCAGCAAAGTCGGAATTACGGGACATCCAACCTACGAGCAGTACTTC,CASSKVGITGHPTYEQYF
TRBD1,-,TRBJ2-7,TRBV27,TGTGCCAGCAGCTGGACAGGGGACGCCTACGAGCAGTACTTC,CASSWTGDAYEQYF
TRBD1,-,TRBJ1-2,TRBV27,TGTGCCAGCAGTGCGGGACAGGAGTATGGCTACACCTTC,CASSAGQEYGYTF
-,-,TRBJ1-5,TRBV28,TGTGCCAGCAGTTTAAAGCTCGACGGGAGCAATCAGCCCCAGCATTTT,CASSLKLDGSNQPQHF
TRBD1,-,TRBJ1-2,TRBV28,TGTGCCAGCAGTTTATGGGCCGGGACAGGGGGCGATAGTGGCTACACCTTC,CASSLWAGTGGDSGYTF
-,-,TRBJ2-5,TRBV28,TGTGCCAGCAGTGCCGCACTAGGTGAGACCCAGTACTTC,CASSAALGETQYF
TRBD1,-,TRBJ2-2,TRBV6-1,TGTGCCAGCAGTGACTGGACAGGTTATAGACCTCCCGGTGTGCTGTTTTTT,CASSDWTGYRPPGVLFF
TRBD1,-,TRBJ2-7,TRBV5-1,TGCGCCAGCAGCCTACAGGGGTGGGAGTCCTACGAGCAGTACTTC,CASSLQGWESYEQYF
-,-,TRBJ1-3,TRBV4-3,TGCGCCAGCAGCCAAGTGCCGGGAGCAGGTGATGGAAACACCATATATTTT,CASSQVPGAGDGNTIYF
-,-,TRBJ2-7,TRBV28,TGTGCCAGCAGTGGGTCGGGTCAATTCACCTACGAGCAGTACTTC,CASSGSGQFTYEQYF
-,few,TRBJ1-6,TRBV19,TGTGCCAGTAGCACAGACACATATAATTCACCCCTCCACTTT,CASSTDTYNSPLHF
-,-,TRBJ1-5,TRBV6-5,TGTGCCAGCAGTTACTCGTACAGGGGCAATCAGCCCCAGCATTTT,CASSYSYRGNQPQHF
TRBD1,-,TRBJ2-2,TRBV5-6,TGTGCCAGCAGCCTCAGGACAGGGCCCGGGGAGCTGTTTTTT,CASSLRTGPGELFF
TRBD1,-,TRBJ1-4,TRBV6-5,TGTGCCAGCGGGGACAGGGGTAGTGAAAAACTGTTTTTT,CASGDRGSEKLFF
-,-,TRBJ1-5,TRBV5-1,TGCGCCAGCAGCTTGGACAGGAATCAGCCCCAGCATTTT,CASSLDRNQPQHF
-,-,TRBJ2-4,TRBV3-1/TRBV3-2,TGTGCCAGCAGCATCGGATACAGGGAACTAGCCAAAAACATTCAGTACTTC,CASSIGYRELAKNIQYF
-,-,TRBJ2-5,TRBV29-1,TGCAGCGTAACCCGGGGGACGGTACAAGAGACCCAGTACTTC,CSVTRGTVQETQYF
TRBD2,-,TRBJ2-1,TRBV7-2,TGTGCCAGCAGCTTAGCGGTTAGCGGGGGAGGCTACAATGAGCAGTTCTTC,CASSLAVSGGGYNEQFF